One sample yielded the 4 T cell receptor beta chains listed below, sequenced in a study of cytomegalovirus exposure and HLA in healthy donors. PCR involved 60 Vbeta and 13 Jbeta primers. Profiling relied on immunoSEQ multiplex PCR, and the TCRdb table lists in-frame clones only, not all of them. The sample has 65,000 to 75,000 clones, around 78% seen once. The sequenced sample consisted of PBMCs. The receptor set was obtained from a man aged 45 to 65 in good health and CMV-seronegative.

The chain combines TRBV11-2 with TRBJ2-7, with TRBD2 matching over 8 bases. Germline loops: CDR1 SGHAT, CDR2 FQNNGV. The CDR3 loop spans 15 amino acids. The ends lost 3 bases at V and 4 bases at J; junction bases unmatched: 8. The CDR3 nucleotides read TGTGCCAGCAGCTTGGGGAGCGGGAGCCTTTACGAGCAGTACTTC. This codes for CASSLGSGSLYEQYF. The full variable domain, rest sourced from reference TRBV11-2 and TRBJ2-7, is EAGVAQSPRYKIIEKRQSVAFWCNPISGHATLYWYQQILGQGPKLLIQFQNNGVVDDSQLPKDRFSAERLKGVDSTLKIQPAKLEDSAVYLCASSLGSGSLYEQYFGPGTRLTVT.

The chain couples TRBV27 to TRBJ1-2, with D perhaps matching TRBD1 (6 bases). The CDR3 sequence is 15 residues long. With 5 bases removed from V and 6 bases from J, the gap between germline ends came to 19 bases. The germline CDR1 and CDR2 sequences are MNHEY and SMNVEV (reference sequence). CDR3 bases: TGTGCCAGCAGTCCAAGACAGGCCACGTCCCATGGCTACACCTTC. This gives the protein CASSPRQATSHGYTF.

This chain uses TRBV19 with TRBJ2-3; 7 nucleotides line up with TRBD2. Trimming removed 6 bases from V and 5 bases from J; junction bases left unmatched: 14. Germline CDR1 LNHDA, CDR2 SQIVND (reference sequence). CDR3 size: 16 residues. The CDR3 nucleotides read TGTGCCAGTAGACAAAATTCAGGCGGGAGAAAAGATACGCAGTATTTT. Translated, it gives CASRQNSGGRKDTQYF.

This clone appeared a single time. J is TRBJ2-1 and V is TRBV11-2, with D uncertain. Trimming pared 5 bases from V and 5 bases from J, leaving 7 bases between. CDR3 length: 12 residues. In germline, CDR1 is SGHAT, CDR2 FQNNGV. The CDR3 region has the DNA TGTGCCAGCAGCAATATTCACAATGAGCAGTTCTTC. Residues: CASSNIHNEQFF.